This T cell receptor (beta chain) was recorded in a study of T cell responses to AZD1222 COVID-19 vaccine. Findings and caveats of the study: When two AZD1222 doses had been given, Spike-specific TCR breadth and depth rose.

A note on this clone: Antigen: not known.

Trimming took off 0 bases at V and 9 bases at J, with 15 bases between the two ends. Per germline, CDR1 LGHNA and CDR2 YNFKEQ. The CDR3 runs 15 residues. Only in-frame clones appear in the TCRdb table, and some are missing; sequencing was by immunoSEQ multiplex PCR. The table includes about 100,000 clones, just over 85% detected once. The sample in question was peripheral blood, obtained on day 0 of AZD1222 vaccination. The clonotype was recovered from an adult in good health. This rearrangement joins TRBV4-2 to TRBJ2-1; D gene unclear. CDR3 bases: TGTGCCAGCAGCCAAGATCGGTCGCCAAGTCTTGAGCAGTTCTTC. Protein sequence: CASSQDRSPSLEQFF.